The 27 T cell receptor beta chains below were found in one sample sequenced in a study of blood T cell repertoires in COVID-19. TCRdb's table, derived via immunoSEQ multiplex PCR, lists solely in-frame clones and lacks some. In the table there are approximately 240,000 clones, roughly 86% of which are singletons. The sample was peripheral blood. The origin of the receptors is a man aged 45-65 years with acute or convalescent COVID-19.

As to this clone: At the DNA level, this CDR3 is encoded by other sequences in the same sample as well. The chain employs TRBV6-5 and TRBJ2-3; D call uncertain. This CDR3 is 13 amino acids long. V was shortened by 4 bases and J by 0 bases, with 5 bases between the two germline ends. The germline V gene has CDR1 MNHEY and CDR2 SVGAGI. The CDR3 region has the DNA TGTGCCAGCAGTTCTCCTAGCACAGATACGCAGTATTTT. It is translated as CASSSPSTDTQYF.

V gene TRBV5-1 combines with J gene TRBJ1-4, with 7 bases that match TRBD1. The CDR3 consists of 16 residues. Looked up from germline, CDR1 is SGHRS and CDR2 is YFSETQ. With V trimmed by 0 bases and J by 6 bases, 8 bases remained unmatched. The CDR3 region has the DNA TGCGCCAGCAGCTTGGGCCCGACAGGGAACCATGAAAAACTGTTTTTT. It yields the protein CASSLGPTGNHEKLFF.

J is TRBJ2-3 and V is TRBV28; tentatively, D is TRBD1 (5 bases). Trimming shortened V by 3 bases and J by 2 bases, and 6 bases separated the two germline ends. Germline V gives CDR1 MDHEN, CDR2 SYDVKM. The length of the CDR3 is 13 residues. The CDR3 reads CASSFRVTDTQYF. The CDR3 region has the DNA TGTGCCAGCAGTTTCAGGGTCACAGATACGCAGTATTTT.

The chain recombines TRBV6-4 with TRBJ2-3, with 7 bases identical to TRBD1. The CDR3 loop spans 14 amino acids. J was trimmed by 1 base and V by 6 bases; bases with no gene match: 4. Per the germline V gene, CDR1 is MRHNA and CDR2 is SNTAGT. DNA of the CDR3: TGTGCCAGCAGCCACGGACAGGGCACAGATACGCAGTATTTT. Its protein product is CASSHGQGTDTQYF.

This chain connects TRBV6-1 to TRBJ1-2; D unclear. Germline values: CDR1 MNHNS, CDR2 SASEGT. The CDR3 length is 15 residues. V lost 1 base, J lost 4 bases, and 13 bases lay in between. The CDR3 coding sequence is TGTGCCAGCAGTGAAGTTGGCAGCGCACTCTATGGCTACACCTTC. Residues: CASSEVGSALYGYTF.

Of note for this clone: A junction end diverges from the germline sequence, so it may reflect a read error. This chain uses TRBV3-1 (or the pseudogene TRBV3-2) with TRBJ2-2; 8 nucleotides line up with TRBD2. Germline loops: CDR1 LGHDT, CDR2 YNNKEL (reference sequence). This CDR3 region has 16 residues. The CDR3 reads CARSRRGGSNTGELFF. CDR3 DNA: TGTGCCCGCAGCCGACGGGGGGGGTCGAACACCGGGGAGCTGTTTTTT.

The chain links TRBV5-6 to TRBJ2-1; 8 nucleotides align to TRBD1. Germline V CDR1 and CDR2: SGHDT, YYEEEE. The length of the CDR3 is 15 residues. The junction had 7 bases not matched to a gene; V was cut back by 1 base and J by 7 bases. CDR3 nucleotide sequence: TGTGCCAGCAGCTTGTTGGTCAGGGGGCGAAATGAGCAGTTCTTC. This codes for CASSLLVRGRNEQFF.

J is TRBJ1-1 and V is TRBV6-1; 7 bases match TRBD1. This CDR3 comprises 12 residues. V lost 6 bases to trimming and J lost 8 bases; unmatched junction nucleotides: 6. The germline V gene has CDR1 MNHNS and CDR2 SASEGT. CDR3 sequence reads: CASRLPQGEAFF. CDR3 DNA: TGTGCCAGCAGGCTACCACAGGGGGAAGCTTTCTTT.

The table lists this clone with a few counts. This sequence joins TRBV6-5 and TRBJ1-1; D not certain. This CDR3 spans 10 amino acids. Germline CDR1 reads MNHEY; CDR2 reads SVGAGI. Trimming took off 9 bases at V and 1 base at J, with 3 bases between the two ends. The CDR3 sequence: CASRNTEAFF. The DNA of the CDR3 is TGTGCCAGTAGGAACACTGAAGCTTTCTTT.

This chain links TRBV27 with TRBJ2-7; 7 positions match TRBD2. The CDR3 consists of 15 residues. The germline V gene encodes CDR1 MNHEY and CDR2 SMNVEV (reference sequence). Losses at the gene ends were 7 bases for V and 5 bases for J; bases not matched to a gene: 14. The CDR3 sequence: CASTKGRVVRDEQYF. The CDR3 region has the DNA TGTGCCAGCACCAAGGGGAGGGTAGTACGCGACGAGCAGTACTTC.

This clone showed up just a few times. The chain is built from TRBV4-2 and TRBJ2-7; 8 bases fit TRBD1. CDR1 and CDR2 (germline): LGHNA, YNFKEQ. The CDR3 contains 12 residues. With V trimmed by 3 bases and J by 6 bases, 1 base remained unmatched. CDR3 amino acids: CASSHDRGEQYF. For the CDR3, the DNA is TGTGCCAGCAGCCACGACAGGGGCGAGCAGTACTTC.

The chain employs TRBV5-1 and TRBJ2-1; 8 bases fit TRBD1. The J segment lost 7 bases and the V segment lost 4 bases, leaving 7 bases of the junction unmatched. This CDR3 has 14 amino acids. The germline gives CDR1 SGHRS, CDR2 YFSETQ. The CDR3 here is CASSPGQGGNEQFF. CDR3 nucleotides: TGCGCCAGCAGCCCTGGACAGGGTGGGAATGAGCAGTTCTTC.

The chain employs TRBV11-3 and TRBJ2-7, with a tentative D call TRBD2 (5 bases). The germline V and J ends were trimmed by 4 bases and 4 bases, with 14 bases remaining between them. Germline V gene sequence: CDR1 SGHNT, CDR2 YENEEA. CDR3 length: 14 residues. This CDR3 is CASSYSDGDYEQYF. The CDR3 region has the DNA TGTGCCAGCAGCTACTCGGACGGGGATTACGAGCAGTACTTC.

The V gene is TRBV10-3, the J gene TRBJ2-7; 7 positions match TRBD1. The V gene end was trimmed by 5 bases and the J gene end by 4 bases; junction bases not matched to a gene: 8. CDR3 length: 14 residues. CDR1 ENHRY and CDR2 SYGVKD come from the germline V gene. CDR3 DNA: TGTGCCATCAGTCCTTCGGGACAGCATTACGAGCAGTACTTC. This gives the protein CAISPSGQHYEQYF.

This chain uses TRBV18 with TRBJ1-1; 7 bases are a match to TRBD1. Trimming at V came to 4 bases and at J to 0 bases, leaving 5 bases not matched to a gene. Germline values: CDR1 KGHSH, CDR2 LQKENI. The CDR3 runs 15 residues. CDR3 coding DNA: TGTGCCAGCTCACAGACCGGGACAGTGAACACTGAAGCTTTCTTT. Protein sequence: CASSQTGTVNTEAFF.

The chain employs TRBV19 and TRBJ1-1; no firm D call. In germline, CDR1 is LNHDA, CDR2 SQIVND (reference sequence). The CDR3 runs 12 residues. The V end was cut by 4 bases, the J end by 2 bases, with 5 bases between. The CDR3 loop reads CASSTRNTEAFF. The CDR3 bases are TGTGCCAGTAGTACTCGTAACACTGAAGCTTTCTTT.

This clone has more than one count but fewer than ten. V gene TRBV5-1 combines with J gene TRBJ1-3; D uncertain. The V and J ends lost 4 bases and 2 bases respectively, with 19 bases between them. From germline, CDR1 is SGHRS and CDR2 YFSETQ. The CDR3 loop spans 17 amino acids. The CDR3 coding sequence is TGCGCCAGCAGCCCGGGTCCAAACGAGGCTACTGGAAACACCATATATTTT. Amino acids: CASSPGPNEATGNTIYF.

The CDR3, as DNA: TGCAGCGTTGAATACGCCCGGGCGGGAACCCCCAACTACGAGCAGTACTTC. This translates into CSVEYARAGTPNYEQYF. V gene TRBV29-1 combines with J gene TRBJ2-7; D is perhaps TRBD2 (6 bases). V was trimmed by 2 bases and J by 3 bases, leaving 23 bases between them. The CDR3 has 17 amino acids. Looked up from germline, CDR1 is SQVTM and CDR2 is ANQGSEA.

This chain links TRBV19 with TRBJ1-5; a weak D match, TRBD1 (5 bases). CDR1 and CDR2 from the germline V gene are LNHDA and SQIVND (reference sequence). The V end was cut by 5 bases, the J end by 6 bases, with 14 bases between. This CDR3 contains 14 residues. The CDR3 DNA reads as TGTGCCAGTAGTCACCCAATCACAGGTCAGCCCCAGCATTTT. It codes for CASSHPITGQPQHF.

V and J are TRBV5-1 and TRBJ2-7; TRBD1 matches at 8 bases. This CDR3 contains 16 residues. The V and J ends lost 2 bases and 5 bases, in that order; junction bases with no gene match: 12. CDR1 is SGHRS and CDR2 is YFSETQ in the germline V gene. CDR3 DNA: TGCGCCAGCAGCTTTCGGACAGGGCGCTCGGTTAACGAGCAGTACTTC. Its protein product is CASSFRTGRSVNEQYF.

This chain connects TRBV6-2 or TRBV6-3 to TRBJ2-4, with TRBD2 identical over 10 bases. There are 20 residues in the CDR3. J gave up 1 base and V 4 bases, and 16 bases lay outside the gene matches. Per germline, CDR1 MNHEY and CDR2 SVGEGT. CDR3 nucleotide sequence: TGTGCCAGCAGTTTCCTTGAACTAGCGGGATGGGAGGGCGCCAAAAACATTCAGTACTTC. Translated, it gives CASSFLELAGWEGAKNIQYF.

The V gene is TRBV14, the J gene TRBJ2-3; 12 nucleotides match TRBD2. CDR3 length equals 18 residues. Trimming removed 2 bases from V and 3 bases from J; junction bases left unmatched: 9. Per germline, CDR1 SGHDN and CDR2 FVKESK. The CDR3 region has the DNA TGTGCCAGCAGCCAAATAGGACTAGCGGGATTCCGAACAGATACGCAGTATTTT. Encoded protein: CASSQIGLAGFRTDTQYF.

The CDR3 bases are TGTGCCAGTAGTCCCCTATCCCCGACAGAAGCTAACTATGGCTACACCTTC. Translating gives CASSPLSPTEANYGYTF. V is TRBV19 and J is TRBJ1-2, with a tentative D call TRBD1 (5 bases). This CDR3 contains 17 residues. CDR1 is LNHDA and CDR2 is SQIVND in the germline V gene (reference sequence). V lost 5 bases and J lost 0, with 19 bases in between.

This chain connects TRBV2 to TRBJ1-5; D unclear. Between the trimmed V and J ends, which lost 8 bases and 0 bases, there was a span of 14 bases. Germline assignment: CDR1 SNHLY and CDR2 FYNNEI. CDR3 size: 15 residues. The CDR3 DNA reads as TGTGCCAGCTCCGAAGCGGGGAATAGCAATCAGCCCCAGCATTTT. Translated: CASSEAGNSNQPQHF. The full variable domain, completed using reference TRBV2 and TRBJ1-5, is EPEVTQTPSHQVTQMGQEVILRCVPISNHLYFYWYRQILGQKVEFLVSFYNNEISEKSEIFDDQFSVERPDGSNFTLKIRSTKLEDSAMYFCASSEAGNSNQPQHFGDGTRLSIL.

The V gene is TRBV19, the J gene TRBJ1-1; D is unclear. Germline V lookup: CDR1 LNHDA, CDR2 SQIVND (reference sequence). This CDR3 is built from 17 residues. The V and J ends lost 3 bases and 0 bases respectively, with 17 bases between them. Written as DNA, the CDR3 is TGTGCCAGTAGTATTGATCCGGGTAGTTCCATGAACACTGAAGCTTTCTTT. This gives the protein CASSIDPGSSMNTEAFF.

Concerning this clone: A junction end diverges from the germline sequence, so it may reflect a read error. J is TRBJ2-7 and V is TRBV7-7; TRBD1 agrees at 8 bases. The CDR3 has 14 amino acids. Germline V gene lookup returns CDR1 SSHAT and CDR2 FNYEAQ (reference sequence). CDR3 sequence: CASSPGTGAYEQYF. CDR3 coding DNA: TGTGCTAGCAGCCCAGGGACAGGAGCCTACGAGCAGTACTTC.

A few counts support this clone. The V and J genes are TRBV19 and TRBJ1-1; 8 nucleotides match TRBD1. Trimming took 10 bases from V and 1 from J; bases not matched to a gene: 11. Germline CDR1 reads LNHDA; CDR2 reads SQIVND (reference sequence). This CDR3 is 15 amino acids long. The CDR3 spells CAIRETGTGNTEAFF. The CDR3 DNA follows: TGTGCCATCCGAGAGACCGGGACAGGGAACACTGAAGCTTTCTTT. Combining the CDR3 with reference TRBV19 and TRBJ1-1 gives the whole variable domain DGGITQSPKYLFRKEGQNVTLSCEQNLNHDAMYWYRQDPGQGLRLIYYSQIVNDFQKGDIAEGYSVSREKKESFPLTVTSAQKNPTAFYLCAIRETGTGNTEAFFGQGTRLTVV.